A selection of T cell receptor beta chains follows, all from one sample in a study of lymphopenia after photon versus proton radiotherapy. Method: immunoSEQ multiplex PCR; TCRdb's copy keeps in-frame clones and lacks some. Among 65,000 to 90,000 clones listed, roughly 90% were seen once. The sample was peripheral blood, taken from a patient treated with photon-based radiotherapy. The receptors originated from a woman aged 40 to 50 with cholangiocarcinoma. The conserved cysteine and the conserved F or W are not part of the CDR3 here. D genes are given only for firm matches. The size of a clone is reported for some rows only, either as once, few or many, or as a class for expanded clones.

length: 15; D: TRBD1; V: TRBV15; J: TRBJ1-6; size: NA; CDR3: ATSRITGGAHNSPLH
length: 16; D: NA; V: TRBV12-5; J: TRBJ2-3; size: NA; CDR3: ASGLVRALEFSTDTQY
length: 10; D: TRBD1; V: TRBV9; J: TRBJ2-7; size: NA; CDR3: ASSQTGGEQY
length: 11; D: NA; V: TRBV18; J: TRBJ1-5; size: few; CDR3: ASQEGSNQPQH
length: 9; D: NA; V: TRBV11-2; J: TRBJ2-7; size: NA; CDR3: ASSGLSEQY
length: 15; D: TRBD2; V: TRBV5-4; J: TRBJ2-3; size: NA; CDR3: ASSPGSSGGATDTQY
length: 8; D: NA; V: TRBV20-1; J: TRBJ2-3; size: NA; CDR3: SVEDFGQY
length: 13; D: TRBD1; V: TRBV18; J: TRBJ1-4; size: once; CDR3: ASSLPGQGNEKLF
length: 11; D: NA; V: TRBV5-8; J: TRBJ2-1; size: NA; CDR3: ASSFSGHNEQF
length: 12; D: TRBD1; V: TRBV27; J: TRBJ2-7; size: once; CDR3: ASSTGTGSYEQY
length: 9; D: NA; V: TRBV29-1; J: TRBJ2-1; size: NA; CDR3: SVDRVGEQF
length: 9; D: NA; V: TRBV19; J: TRBJ2-3; size: once; CDR3: ASSIGDTQY
length: 13; D: TRBD2; V: TRBV27; J: TRBJ2-7; size: NA; CDR3: ASGPTGTSEDEQY
length: 14; D: TRBD2; V: TRBV27; J: TRBJ2-3; size: NA; CDR3: ASSLSTGDYPMSQY
length: 11; D: TRBD1; V: TRBV28; J: TRBJ1-1; size: NA; CDR3: ASRGDSRTEAF
length: 8; D: NA; V: TRBV30; J: TRBJ2-2; size: NA; CDR3: ACLLGELF
length: 13; D: TRBD1; V: TRBV6-5; J: TRBJ2-7; size: NA; CDR3: ASRPPGQGFSEQY
length: 16; D: NA; V: TRBV9; J: TRBJ2-1; size: NA; CDR3: ASSGPLEGGDRYNEQF
length: 8; D: NA; V: TRBV12-5; J: TRBJ1-1; size: NA; CDR3: ASGLSEAF
length: 11; D: NA; V: TRBV28; J: TRBJ1-2; size: NA; CDR3: ASSTTANYGYT
length: 13; D: NA; V: TRBV5-1; J: TRBJ1-2; size: NA; CDR3: ASSAYPGGRGGYT
length: 11; D: TRBD2; V: TRBV5-4; J: TRBJ2-5; size: NA; CDR3: ASRLAGGETQY
length: 12; D: NA; V: TRBV7-8; J: TRBJ2-3; size: NA; CDR3: ASSLATSTDTQY
length: 13; D: TRBD1; V: TRBV5-4; J: TRBJ2-1; size: NA; CDR3: ASSRGGSSYNEQF
length: 11; D: NA; V: TRBV11-2; J: TRBJ1-6; size: NA; CDR3: ASSLDSKSPLH
length: 13; D: TRBD1; V: TRBV5-1; J: TRBJ1-2; size: NA; CDR3: ASSQGTAANYGYT
length: 17; D: TRBD2; V: TRBV18; J: TRBJ2-1; size: NA; CDR3: ASSPHKPGLAGGEDEQF
length: 11; D: NA; V: TRBV10-2; J: TRBJ1-5; size: NA; CDR3: ASSVQSNQPQH
length: 13; D: NA; V: TRBV5-1; J: TRBJ2-2; size: NA; CDR3: ASNLKGANTGELF
length: 12; D: NA; V: TRBV5-6; J: TRBJ2-1; size: NA; CDR3: ASSLAVGYNEQF
length: 11; D: NA; V: TRBV2; J: TRBJ1-2; size: few; CDR3: ASSERQANGYT
length: 13; D: TRBD1; V: TRBV5-4; J: TRBJ2-7; size: NA; CDR3: ASSPSRDRSYEQY
length: 12; D: NA; V: TRBV28; J: TRBJ1-2; size: NA; CDR3: ASSLRGPLGGYT
length: 12; D: TRBD1; V: TRBV27; J: TRBJ1-1; size: NA; CDR3: ASIPGTANTEAF